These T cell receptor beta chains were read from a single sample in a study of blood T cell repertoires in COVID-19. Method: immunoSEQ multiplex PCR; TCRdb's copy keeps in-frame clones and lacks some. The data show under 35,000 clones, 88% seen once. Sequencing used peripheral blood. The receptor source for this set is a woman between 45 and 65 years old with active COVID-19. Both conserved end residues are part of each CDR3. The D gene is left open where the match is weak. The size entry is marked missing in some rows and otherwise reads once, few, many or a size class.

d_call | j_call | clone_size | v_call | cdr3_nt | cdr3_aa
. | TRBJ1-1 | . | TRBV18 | TGTGCCAGCTCACCTGCGCGCCCGAACACTGAAGCTTTCTTT | CASSPARPNTEAFF
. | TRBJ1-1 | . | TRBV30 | TGTGCCTGGAGGACAGGTGTAATCTCTGAAGCTTTCTTT | CAWRTGVISEAFF
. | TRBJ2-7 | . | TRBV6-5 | TGTGCCAGCAGCCGCGGGGGACAGGACGAGCAGTACTTC | CASSRGGQDEQYF
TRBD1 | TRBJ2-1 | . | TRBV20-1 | TGCAGTGCTAATGACAGGGGGGAGAGCTCCTACAATGAGCAGTTCTTC | CSANDRGESSYNEQFF
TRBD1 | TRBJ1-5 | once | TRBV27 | TGTGCCAGCAGATCCGAGACAGGGGGTAACAATCAGCCCCAGCATTTT | CASRSETGGNNQPQHF
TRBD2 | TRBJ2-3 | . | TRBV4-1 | TGCGCCAGCAGCCAAGAATCAGCGGGAGCCTTCCAGGAGGATACGCAGTATTTT | CASSQESAGAFQEDTQYF
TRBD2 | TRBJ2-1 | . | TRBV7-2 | TGTGCCAGCAGCTTATCACTAGCGGATGAGCAGTTCTTC | CASSLSLADEQFF
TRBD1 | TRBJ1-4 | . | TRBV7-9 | TGTGCCAGCAGCCACAGACAGGGTGTGAATGAAAAACTGTTTTTT | CASSHRQGVNEKLFF
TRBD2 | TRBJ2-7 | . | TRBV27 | TGTGCCAGCAGTTTTGGGCTAGCGGGAGAATACGAGCAGTACTTC | CASSFGLAGEYEQYF
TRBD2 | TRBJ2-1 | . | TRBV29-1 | TGCAGCGTTGATACCCTAGCGGGAGATAATGAGCAGTTCTTC | CSVDTLAGDNEQFF
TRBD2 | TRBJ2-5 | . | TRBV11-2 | TGTGCCAGCGCTCCATGGGAGAGCGGGAGAGAGACCCAGTACTTC | CASAPWESGRETQYF
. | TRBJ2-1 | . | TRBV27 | TGTGCCAGCAGTTCCGGTGCCTACAATGAGCAGTTCTTC | CASSSGAYNEQFF
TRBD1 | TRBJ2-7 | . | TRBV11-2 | TGTGCCAGCAGCCTCCACAGGGGGAGCTCCTACGAGCAGTACTTC | CASSLHRGSSYEQYF
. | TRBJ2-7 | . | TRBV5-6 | TGTGCCAGCAGCCTTCGAGACGAGCAGTACTTC | CASSLRDEQYF
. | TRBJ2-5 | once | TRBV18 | TGTGCCAGCTCACCAGGGAGGAAAGAGACCCAGTACTTC | CASSPGRKETQYF
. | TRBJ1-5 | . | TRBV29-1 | TGCAGCGTTGGACAGGGCAATCAGCCCCAGCATTTT | CSVGQGNQPQHF
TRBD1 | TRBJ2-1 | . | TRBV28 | TGTGCCAGCAGTCCGGGACAGGGGGCATCTGATGAGCAGTTCTTC | CASSPGQGASDEQFF
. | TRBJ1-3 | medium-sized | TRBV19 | TGTGCCAGTACCACGGAAGGTGGCAGGGGCACTGGAAACACCATATATTTT | CASTTEGGRGTGNTIYF
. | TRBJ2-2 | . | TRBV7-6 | TGTGCCAGCAGAGCTCTTTCCACTTTGAACACCGGGGAGCTGTTTTTT | CASRALSTLNTGELFF
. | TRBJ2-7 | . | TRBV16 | TGTGCCAGCAGCCTAAGAGAGGGATCCTACGAGCAGTACTTC | CASSLREGSYEQYF
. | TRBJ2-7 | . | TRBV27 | TGTGCCAGCAGTCAGCGGAGCTCCTACGAGCAGTACTTC | CASSQRSSYEQYF
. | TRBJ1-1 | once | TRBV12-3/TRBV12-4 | TGTGCCAGCAGTTTGGAGGGCGCGAAAGCTTTCTTT | CASSLEGAKAFF
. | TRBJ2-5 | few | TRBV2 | TGTGCCAGCAGTGATTCCGGGATTCAGCAAGAGACCCAGTACTTC | CASSDSGIQQETQYF
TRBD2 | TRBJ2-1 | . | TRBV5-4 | TGTGCCAGCAGCTCGGAAACTAGCGGGAGGGGGGGTGAGCAGTTCTTC | CASSSETSGRGGEQFF
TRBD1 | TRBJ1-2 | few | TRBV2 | TGTGCCAGTGCTGCTCCGGGACAGTGGCCCTATGGCTACACCTTC | CASAAPGQWPYGYTF
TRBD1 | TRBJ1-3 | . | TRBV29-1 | TGCAGCGCGTCACAGGGGGCAGGAGGTGGAAACACCATATATTTT | CSASQGAGGGNTIYF
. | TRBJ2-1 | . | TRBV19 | TGTGCCAGTACGAGGTACAATGAGCAGTTCTTC | CASTRYNEQFF
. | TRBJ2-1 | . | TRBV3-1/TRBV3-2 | TGTGCCAGCAGCCAAGAATCTGGCGGGATGTCCTACAATGAGCAGTTCTTC | CASSQESGGMSYNEQFF
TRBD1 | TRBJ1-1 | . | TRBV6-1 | TGTGCCAGCAGTGAAACAGGCAGGGGGACGCTGAACACTGAAGCTTTCTTT | CASSETGRGTLNTEAFF
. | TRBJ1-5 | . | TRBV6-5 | TGTGCCAGCAGTTACTCGGGCAGGGGAATCAATCAGCCCCAGCATTTT | CASSYSGRGINQPQHF
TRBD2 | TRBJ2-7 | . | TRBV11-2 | TGTGCCAGCAGCCAACAGCGGGAGGGATCCTACGAGCAGTACTTC | CASSQQREGSYEQYF
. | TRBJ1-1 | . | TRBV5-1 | TGCGCCAGCAGCTCGTGGGAGGGGGGAGGAACTGAAGCTTTCTTT | CASSSWEGGGTEAFF
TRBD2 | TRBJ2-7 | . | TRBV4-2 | TGTGCCAGCAGTCGGGGGGACTACGAGCAGTACTTC | CASSRGDYEQYF
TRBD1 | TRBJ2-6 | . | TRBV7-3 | TGTGCCAGCAGCCCCCTCGGGGGACAGGCAAACTCTGGGGCCAACGTCCTGACTTTC | CASSPLGGQANSGANVLTF
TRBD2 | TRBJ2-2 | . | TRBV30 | TGTGCCTGGAGTGTCCCGGCTAGCGGGAGGGCAGGGACCGGGGAGCTGTTTTTT | CAWSVPASGRAGTGELFF
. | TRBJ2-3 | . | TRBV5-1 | TGCGCCAGCAGCTTGAGCCCCACAGATACGCAGTATTTT | CASSLSPTDTQYF
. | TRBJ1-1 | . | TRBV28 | TGTGCCAGCAGCCCCACAGGGAACACTGAAGCTTTCTTT | CASSPTGNTEAFF
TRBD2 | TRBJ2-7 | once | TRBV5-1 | TGCGCCAGCAGCTTGGACGGACTAGCGGTTTCGTACGAGCAGTACTTC | CASSLDGLAVSYEQYF
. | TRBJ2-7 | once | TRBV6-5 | TGTGCCAGCAGGGGGGCGCGGACCTACGAGCAGTACTTC | CASRGARTYEQYF
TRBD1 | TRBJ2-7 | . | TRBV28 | TGTGCCAGCAGTGTCGCCGGGACAGTTCATGGCTACGAGCAGTACTTC | CASSVAGTVHGYEQYF
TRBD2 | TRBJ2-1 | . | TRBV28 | TGTGCCAGCAGTTTAGGGACTAGCGGGATGGTAAATGAGCAGTTCTTC | CASSLGTSGMVNEQFF
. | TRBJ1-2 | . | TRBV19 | TGTGCCAGTAGTAACAGGTTCACTAACTATGGCTACACCTTC | CASSNRFTNYGYTF
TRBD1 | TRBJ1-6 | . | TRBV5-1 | TGCGCCAGCAGCTGGACAGGACCGGCTTCACCCCTCCACTTT | CASSWTGPASPLHF
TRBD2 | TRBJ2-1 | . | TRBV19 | TGTGCCAGTAGTATAGGAAGCGGGAGATACAATGAGCAGTTCTTC | CASSIGSGRYNEQFF
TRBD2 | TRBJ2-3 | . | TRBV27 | TGTGCCAGCAGAGGACCTAGCGGGAGAAGCGATACGCAGTATTTT | CASRGPSGRSDTQYF
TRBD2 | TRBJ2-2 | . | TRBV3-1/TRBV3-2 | TGTGCCAGCGGACTAGCGGGAGTGGCCGGGGAGCTGTTTTTT | CASGLAGVAGELFF
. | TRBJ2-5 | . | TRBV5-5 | TGTGCCAGCAGCTTGGTGTGGCATTCGGAGACCCAGTACTTC | CASSLVWHSETQYF
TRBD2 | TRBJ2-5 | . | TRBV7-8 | TGTGCCAGCAGCATCGGACTAGCGGGCCAAGAGACCCAGTACTTC | CASSIGLAGQETQYF
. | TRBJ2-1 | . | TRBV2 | TGTGCCAGCAGCCCGGGACACGGCTACAATGAGCAGTTCTTC | CASSPGHGYNEQFF
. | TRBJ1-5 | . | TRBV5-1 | TGCGCCAGCAGCCCACAATCTGGTCAGCCCCAGCATTTT | CASSPQSGQPQHF
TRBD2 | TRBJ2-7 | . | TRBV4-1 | TGCGCCAGCAGCCAAGATTTTGCGGGAGGGACCTACGAGCAGTACTTC | CASSQDFAGGTYEQYF
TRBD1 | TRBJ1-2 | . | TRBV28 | TGTGCCAGCAGTCTTCGCCCGGGACAGGTTTATGGCTACACCTTC | CASSLRPGQVYGYTF
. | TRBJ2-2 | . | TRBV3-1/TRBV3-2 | TGTGCCAGCAGCCAAGGGGGGCTTCCGAACACCGGGGAGCTGTTTTTT | CASSQGGLPNTGELFF
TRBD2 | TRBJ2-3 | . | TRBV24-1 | TGTGCCACCAGTGCCCTAGGACTAGCGGGAGCGGGCACAGATACGCAGTATTTT | CATSALGLAGAGTDTQYF
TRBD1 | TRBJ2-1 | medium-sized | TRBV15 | TGTGCCACCAGCAAACGGACAGGGTTCTACAATGAGCAGTTCTTC | CATSKRTGFYNEQFF
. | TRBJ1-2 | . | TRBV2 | TGTGCCAGCAGTACTGGGCCGTATGACTACACCTTC | CASSTGPYDYTF
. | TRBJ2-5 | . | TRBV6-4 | TGTGCCGCCACGCTCGGTGGAGAGACCCAGTACTTC | CAATLGGETQYF
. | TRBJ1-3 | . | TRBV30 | TGTGCCGGGCATCTGGGGGCCTTCTCTGGAAACACCATATATTTT | CAGHLGAFSGNTIYF
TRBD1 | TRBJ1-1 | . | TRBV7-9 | TGTGCCAGCAGCTTCGGGACAGGTCTCACTGAAGCTTTCTTT | CASSFGTGLTEAFF
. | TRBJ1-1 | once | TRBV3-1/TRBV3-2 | TGTGCCAGCAGCCACAGTACTGAAGCTTTCTTT | CASSHSTEAFF